These 7 T cell receptor beta chains were all obtained from the same sample, sequenced in a study of blood T cells in healthy people across ages. For the second PCR, which ran for about 7 to 12 cycles, a sample-barcoded 5' primer and a J-beta primer mix were used. One entry per CDR3 protein results from TCRdb running MiXCR on the 5' RACE reads. Among over 1,500,000 distinct CDR3 sequences listed, around 40% were seen once. Sequencing was performed on blood. The receptors stem from a human donor in good health.

V usage is TRBV27 and J usage is TRBJ2-7, with 9 positions matching TRBD2. The CDR3 sequence is 16 residues long. Germline V CDR1 and CDR2: MNHEY, SMNVEV (reference sequence). V was clipped by 2 bases and J by 0 bases; unmatched bases: 5. CDR3 sequence reads: CASSLISSGVSYEQYF. CDR3 sequence (DNA): TGTGCCAGCAGTTTAATATCTAGCGGGGTCTCCTACGAGCAGTACTTC.

J is TRBJ2-1 and V is TRBV18; D gene ambiguous. The J call may be in error: the DNA end matches TRBJ2-7 better. This CDR3 is 14 amino acids long. Per the germline V gene, CDR1 is KGHSH and CDR2 is LQKENI. CDR3 nucleotide sequence: TGTGCCAGCTCACCCGATCGAACGGAGAACGAGCAGTACTTC. Translating it yields CASSPDRTENEQYF.

This clonotype has a handful of counts. J is TRBJ2-1 and V is TRBV11-2; D gene uncertain. Germline CDR1 SGHAT, CDR2 FQNNGV. V was clipped by 0 bases and J by 6 bases, with 9 bases between them. The CDR3 spans 14 residues. In nucleotides, the CDR3 is TGTGCCAGCAGCTTAGATCGGCAGCCCAATGAGCAGTTCTTC. It translates to CASSLDRQPNEQFF.

The V and J genes are TRBV29-1 and TRBJ2-1; perhaps TRBD1 as D (6 bases). The CDR3 is 18 amino acids. Per the germline V gene, CDR1 is SQVTM and CDR2 is ANQGSEA. The V end lost 2 bases, the J end lost 4 bases, and 24 bases lay between the germline ends. The CDR3 spells CSVERWDRKAGAYNEQFF. The CDR3 DNA is TGCAGCGTTGAAAGGTGGGATCGTAAGGCAGGGGCTTACAATGAGCAGTTCTTC.

The rearrangement uses TRBV6-5 and TRBJ1-2; TRBD1 agrees at 8 bases. V gave up 8 bases and J gave up 8 bases; unmatched junction bases: 13. Germline V gene lookup returns CDR1 MNHEY and CDR2 SVGAGI. The CDR3 covers 14 residues. Here the CDR3 DNA reads TGTGCCAGCGGGGGATCGCAGGGGGCGTTCGGCTACACCTTC. Its protein is CASGGSQGAFGYTF.

The rearrangement joins TRBV29-1 to TRBJ1-1; D not resolved. Germline values: CDR1 SQVTM, CDR2 ANQGSEA. This CDR3 has 12 residues. Trimming cost V 3 bases and J 6 bases, with 11 bases left between them. This chain's CDR3 is CSVDEGNPEAFF. For the CDR3, the DNA is TGCAGCGTTGATGAGGGTAACCCTGAAGCTTTCTTT.

This sequence joins TRBV7-9 and TRBJ1-1; the D gene is possibly TRBD1 (5 bases). Per germline, CDR1 SEHNR and CDR2 FQNEAQ (reference sequence). This CDR3 is built from 12 residues. The V gene lost 5 bases and the J gene lost 7 bases, with 11 bases spanning the gap. The CDR3, as DNA: TGTGCCAGCAGCGATCGACAGAATGAAGCTTTCTTT. Protein: CASSDRQNEAFF.